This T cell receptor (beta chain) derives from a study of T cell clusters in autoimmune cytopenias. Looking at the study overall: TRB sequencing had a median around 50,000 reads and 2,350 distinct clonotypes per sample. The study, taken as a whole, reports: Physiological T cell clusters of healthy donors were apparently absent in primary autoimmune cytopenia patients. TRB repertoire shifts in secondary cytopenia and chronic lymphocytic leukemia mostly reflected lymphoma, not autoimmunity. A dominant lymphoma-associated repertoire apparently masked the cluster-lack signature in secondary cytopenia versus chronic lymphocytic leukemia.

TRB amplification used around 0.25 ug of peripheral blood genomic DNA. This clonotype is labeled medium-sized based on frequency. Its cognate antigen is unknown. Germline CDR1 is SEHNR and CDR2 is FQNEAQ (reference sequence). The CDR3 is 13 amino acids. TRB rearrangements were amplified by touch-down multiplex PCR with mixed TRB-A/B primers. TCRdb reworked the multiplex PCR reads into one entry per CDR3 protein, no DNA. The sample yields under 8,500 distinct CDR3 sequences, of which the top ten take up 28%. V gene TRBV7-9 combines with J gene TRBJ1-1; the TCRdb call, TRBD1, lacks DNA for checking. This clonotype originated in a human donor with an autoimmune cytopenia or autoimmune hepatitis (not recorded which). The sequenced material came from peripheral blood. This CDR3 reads CASSLEGGTEAFF.